What follows are 25 T cell receptor beta chains derived from one specimen sequenced in a study of blood T cell repertoires in COVID-19. The method was immunoSEQ multiplex PCR; TCRdb's version includes in-frame clones alone and lacks a portion of them. This table has approximately 160,000 clones, about 81% appearing once. Sequencing was done on a sample of peripheral blood. These receptors originate from a man aged 60 to 69 with active or convalescent COVID-19.

The rearrangement links TRBV7-2 to TRBJ1-2, with 8 bases fitting TRBD1. Trimming took 4 bases from V and 8 from J; bases not matched to a gene: 12. Germline assignment: CDR1 SGHTA and CDR2 FQGNSA. CDR3 length: 15 amino acids. The CDR3 region is CASSSPRGRGRGYTF. The CDR3 DNA follows: TGTGCCAGCAGCTCCCCGAGGGGCAGGGGGCGAGGCTACACCTTC.

Of note for this clone: The same CDR3 arises from other DNA sequences in this sample as well. This chain uses TRBV4-1 with TRBJ1-5, with D possibly being TRBD1 (6 bases). The CDR3 spans 15 residues. V lost 0 bases and J 4 bases, leaving 10 bases between the germline ends. Germline V gene data show CDR1 as MGHRA and CDR2 as YSYEKL. The CDR3 here is CASSQDGRGNQPQHF. The CDR3 DNA is TGCGCCAGCAGCCAAGATGGCAGGGGAAATCAGCCCCAGCATTTT.

There are a few counts of this clone. The chain joins TRBV5-1 to TRBJ2-2, with TRBD2 identical over 11 bases. V lost 3 bases to trimming and J lost 4 bases; unmatched junction nucleotides: 8. Germline CDR1 reads SGHRS; CDR2 reads YFSETQ. This CDR3 is 17 amino acids long. CDR3 coding DNA: TGCGCCAGCAGCTCTTTGACTAGCGGGAACCCCACCGGGGAGCTGTTTTTT. Encoded protein: CASSSLTSGNPTGELFF.

The chain is built from TRBV5-6 and TRBJ2-4, with D perhaps matching TRBD1 (6 bases). The CDR3 is 13 amino acids. Per the germline V gene, CDR1 is SGHDT and CDR2 is YYEEEE. Trimming took 0 bases from V and 8 from J, leaving 9 bases between them. The CDR3 protein is CASSLDRAHIQYF. The CDR3 bases are TGTGCCAGCAGCTTGGACAGGGCGCACATTCAGTACTTC.

The chain is built from TRBV5-1 and TRBJ2-1; 9 bases match TRBD2. The ends lost 4 bases at V and 6 bases at J; junction bases unmatched: 5. The CDR3 runs to 14 residues. Germline assignment: CDR1 SGHRS and CDR2 YFSETQ. For the CDR3, the DNA is TGCGCCAGCAGCATGGGGCGGGAGGGCAATGAGCAGTTCTTC. Its translation: CASSMGREGNEQFF.

This chain joins TRBV5-1 and TRBJ1-5; 7 nucleotides agree with TRBD1. The trim removed 2 bases at V and 6 bases at J, leaving 8 bases unmatched. CDR3 size: 15 residues. The germline V gene has CDR1 SGHRS and CDR2 YFSETQ. In DNA form, the CDR3 reads TGCGCCAGCAGCTTAGGGCAGGGGGAGTCTCAGCCCCAGCATTTT. Its translation: CASSLGQGESQPQHF.

The CDR3 bases are TGTGCCAGCAAGCTAGCGGGAGGGTACGAGCAGTACTTC. As protein: CASKLAGGYEQYF. The chain couples TRBV3-1 (or the pseudogene TRBV3-2) to TRBJ2-7; 12 nucleotides line up with TRBD2. With 7 bases clipped from V and 4 bases from J, the junction kept 2 bases outside the gene matches. Germline V gives CDR1 LGHDT, CDR2 YNNKEL (reference sequence). The CDR3 has 13 amino acids.

The J gene is TRBJ2-3, the V gene TRBV5-5, with TRBD2 matching over 12 bases. Germline CDR1 reads SGHKS; CDR2 reads YYEKEE (reference sequence). The CDR3 has 18 amino acids. With 4 bases clipped from V and 0 bases from J, the junction kept 9 bases outside the gene matches. The CDR3 DNA reads TGTGCCAGCAGCGGGACCGGGACTAGCGGGCCTAGCACAGATACGCAGTATTTT. This gives the protein CASSGTGTSGPSTDTQYF. The full variable domain, rest sourced from reference TRBV5-5 and TRBJ2-3, is DAGVTQSPTHLIKTRGQQVTLRCSPISGHKSVSWYQQVLGQGPQFIFQYYEKEERGRGNFPDRFSARQFPNYSSELNVNALLLGDSALYLCASSGTGTSGPSTDTQYFGPGTRLTVL.

This chain joins TRBV7-6 and TRBJ2-1; perhaps TRBD2 as D (6 bases). Trimming stripped 1 base from V and 1 base from J, with 11 bases between. The CDR3 totals 16 residues. The germline V gene encodes CDR1 SGHVS and CDR2 FNYEAQ. In DNA, the CDR3 is TGTGCCAGCAGCTTAGAGGGAAGCGGGTCCTACAATGAGCAGTTCTTC. It translates to CASSLEGSGSYNEQFF.

This rearrangement joins TRBV6-5 to TRBJ2-7; D perhaps matches TRBD1 (6 bases). The CDR3 contains 14 residues. V lost 2 bases and J 4 bases, leaving 12 bases between the germline ends. CDR1 MNHEY and CDR2 SVGAGI come from the germline V gene. This CDR3 reads CASSYGIQGYEQYF. In DNA form, the CDR3 reads TGTGCCAGCAGTTACGGCATACAGGGATACGAGCAGTACTTC.

The chain has TRBV4-2 and TRBJ2-7; D is uncertain. The CDR3 consists of 16 residues. V was trimmed by 4 bases and J by 0 bases, leaving 16 bases between them. Per germline, CDR1 LGHNA and CDR2 YNFKEQ. The CDR3 region has the DNA TGTGCCAGCAGCCCCCGAGGCGGTGCTTACTCCTACGAGCAGTACTTC. Translated: CASSPRGGAYSYEQYF.

This clone was seen only once. The genes are TRBV19 and TRBJ2-3; perhaps TRBD1 as D (5 bases). Per the germline V gene, CDR1 is LNHDA and CDR2 is SQIVND (reference sequence). V was clipped by 4 bases and J by 4 bases, with 9 bases between them. The CDR3 consists of 13 residues. CDR3 protein: CASSSQGADTQYF. The CDR3 DNA is TGTGCCAGTAGTAGTCAGGGCGCAGATACGCAGTATTTT.

The chain is built from TRBV4-1 and TRBJ2-5; perhaps TRBD1 as D (5 bases). Germline V gives CDR1 MGHRA, CDR2 YSYEKL. The CDR3 has 15 residues. V was pared by 0 bases and J by 5 bases, with 13 bases between. The CDR3 sequence: CASSQDSKGKETQYF. The CDR3 nucleotides read TGCGCCAGCAGCCAAGATTCAAAGGGGAAGGAGACCCAGTACTTC.

The chain has TRBV6-5 and TRBJ1-2; no clear D gene. CDR1 and CDR2 from the germline V gene are MNHEY and SVGAGI. Between the trimmed V and J ends, which lost 4 bases and 4 bases, there was a span of 10 bases. The CDR3 totals 13 residues. The CDR3 DNA is TGTGCCAGCAGTTTCAATAGTGCCTATGGCTACACCTTC. It yields the protein CASSFNSAYGYTF.

This clone was observed a handful of times. The chain links TRBV30 to TRBJ1-6; 9 bases fit TRBD1. Germline CDR1 and CDR2: GTSNPN and SVGIG (reference sequence). The CDR3 consists of 19 residues. V shed 2 bases and J 9 bases; nucleotides not matched to a gene: 20. Here the CDR3 reads CAWSPTPPGQGFQGSPLHF. The CDR3 DNA reads TGTGCCTGGAGTCCAACTCCCCCGGGACAGGGCTTTCAGGGTTCACCCCTCCACTTT.

V usage is TRBV6-5 and J usage is TRBJ1-2, with 7 nucleotides matching TRBD1. J lost 1 base, V lost 6 bases, and 2 bases had no gene match. Per the germline V gene, CDR1 is MNHEY and CDR2 is SVGAGI. This CDR3 spans 13 amino acids. CDR3 in amino acids: CASRGQLNYGYTF. In DNA, the CDR3 is TGTGCCAGCAGGGGACAGCTTAACTATGGCTACACCTTC.

The table lists this clone with a count of one. The J gene is TRBJ2-7, the V gene TRBV28; 7 positions match TRBD2. CDR1 is MDHEN, CDR2 SYDVKM, per germline. V gave up 6 bases and J gave up 4 bases; unmatched junction bases: 6. CDR3 length: 13 amino acids. CDR3 nucleotide sequence: TGTGCCAGCAGGGGCGGGGGTTCATACGAGCAGTACTTC. Amino acid sequence: CASRGGGSYEQYF.

CDR3 loop: CASSLVGDYGYTF. DNA for the CDR3: TGCGCCAGCAGCTTGGTCGGGGATTATGGCTACACCTTC. This chain connects TRBV5-1 to TRBJ1-2; D not resolved. Germline V gene sequence: CDR1 SGHRS, CDR2 YFSETQ. There are 13 residues in the CDR3. V lost 0 bases and J 5 bases, leaving 8 bases between the germline ends.

This clone showed up just a few times. The gene calls are TRBV5-6 and TRBJ1-6, with 7 bases fitting TRBD1. J was trimmed by 5 bases and V by 5 bases; bases with no gene match: 7. The germline gives CDR1 SGHDT, CDR2 YYEEEE. The CDR3 totals 15 residues. The CDR3 is CASRYTGTDNSPLHF. CDR3 nucleotides: TGTGCCAGCAGGTACACCGGGACAGATAATTCACCCCTCCACTTT.

The CDR3 sequence is CASSLGLLTGLSYNEQFF. The CDR3 DNA sequence: TGCGCCAGCAGCTTGGGACTATTGACAGGGCTCTCCTACAATGAGCAGTTCTTC. The chain carries TRBV5-1 and TRBJ2-1; 7 bases fit TRBD1. After removal of 0 bases from V and 0 bases from J, the junction contained 9 bases not matched to a gene. The CDR3 spans 18 residues. Germline assignment: CDR1 SGHRS and CDR2 YFSETQ.

This sequence joins TRBV27 and TRBJ1-5; D not resolved. From germline, CDR1 is MNHEY and CDR2 SMNVEV (reference sequence). V was shortened by 3 bases and J by 4 bases, with 10 bases between the two germline ends. The CDR3 spans 14 residues. The CDR3 loop is CASSFTTGNQPQHF. In DNA form, the CDR3 reads TGTGCCAGCAGTTTCACGACCGGGAATCAGCCCCAGCATTTT.

The rearrangement uses TRBV24-1 and TRBJ2-2; 7 bases fit TRBD2. Germline CDR1 KGHDR, CDR2 SFDVKD. Trimming took 12 bases from V and 4 from J; bases not matched to a gene: 7. The CDR3 extends over 13 amino acids. CDR3 region: CAAGGEFTGELFF. CDR3 in DNA: TGTGCCGCTGGGGGGGAGTTCACCGGGGAGCTGTTTTTT.

This clone was observed a handful of times. The gene calls are TRBV10-2 and TRBJ1-1; D gene unclear. CDR1 and CDR2 from the germline V gene are WSHSY and SAAADI. The CDR3 has 16 amino acids. With 10 bases removed from V and 1 base from J, the gap between germline ends came to 22 bases. CDR3 sequence (DNA): TGCGCCACATACAACCAGGATCCCGTAAGGAACACTGAAGCTTTCTTT. It is translated as CATYNQDPVRNTEAFF.

This clone has a handful of counts. The chain recombines TRBV6-2 or TRBV6-3 with TRBJ2-4, with D possibly being TRBD2 (5 bases). Germline CDR1 MNHEY, CDR2 SVGEGT. The CDR3 spans 16 residues. Trimming stripped 2 bases from V and 0 bases from J, with 11 bases between. The DNA of the CDR3 is TGTGCCAGCAGTTACGGAGGCGCCTTAGCCAAAAACATTCAGTACTTC. Protein: CASSYGGALAKNIQYF.

For this clone: Within the sample, other DNA sequences also encode this same CDR3. This chain connects TRBV10-1 to TRBJ2-2, with a tentative D call TRBD1 (6 bases). Germline CDR1 and CDR2: WNHNN and SYGVQD (reference sequence). The CDR3 has 12 amino acids. The germline V and J ends were trimmed by 10 bases and 5 bases, with 11 bases remaining between them. The CDR3 region has the DNA TGCGCCACCACGGACAGTACCGGGGAGCTGTTTTTT. The encoded protein is CATTDSTGELFF.